The 21 T cell receptor beta chains below come from one sample, sequenced in a study of neurological immune-mediated disorders. Time point indicated: longitudinal time-point 3. TCRdb analysed the 5' RACE reads with MiXCR anew, one entry per CDR3 protein. This sample has fewer than 55,000 distinct CDR3 sequences, with roughly 13% found just once. The sequenced sample was PBMCs. The receptor set was obtained from a male donor with HTLV-1-associated myelopathy (HAM/TSP).

In the case of this clonotype: This may come from a read error, since a much larger clone is one base off. The chain combines TRBV5-1 with TRBJ2-5; D is perhaps TRBD2 (7 bases). Germline V gene data show CDR1 as SGHRS and CDR2 as YFSETQ. The CDR3 is made up of 15 amino acids. V lost 7 bases and J lost 4, with 20 bases in between. CDR3 loop: CASGYVGGGRETQYF. The CDR3 DNA reads TGCGCCAGCGGCTACGTGGGGGGGGGCCGAGAGACCCAGTACTTC.

The sample holds many counts of this clonotype. This chain uses TRBV20-1 with TRBJ2-6, with D perhaps matching TRBD1 (5 bases). V lost 6 bases and J lost 0, with 12 bases in between. The V gene's germline CDR1 is DFQATT and CDR2 SNEGSKA (reference sequence). This CDR3 is built from 15 residues. This CDR3 is CSADDRSSGANVLTF. The CDR3 DNA sequence: TGCAGTGCAGACGACAGAAGCTCTGGGGCCAACGTCCTGACTTTC.

The J gene is TRBJ2-2, the V gene TRBV24-1, with D perhaps matching TRBD1 (6 bases). Germline CDR1 reads KGHDR; CDR2 reads SFDVKD. Trimming removed 2 bases at V and 4 bases at J, with 13 bases between. The CDR3 runs to 16 residues. CDR3 protein: CATSDWDVGATGELFF. In DNA, the CDR3 is TGTGCCACCAGTGATTGGGACGTGGGGGCCACCGGGGAGCTGTTTTTT.

This clonotype came up many times. J is TRBJ2-6 and V is TRBV5-1, with D possibly being TRBD1 (5 bases). The CDR3 is made up of 15 amino acids. The germline V and J ends were trimmed by 6 bases and 0 bases, with 10 bases remaining between them. Germline values: CDR1 SGHRS, CDR2 YFSETQ. CDR3 region: CASTTQGSGANVLTF. CDR3 coding DNA: TGCGCCAGCACCACGCAGGGCTCTGGGGCCAACGTCCTGACTTTC.

Ten or more counts support this clonotype. This chain joins TRBV7-2 and TRBJ2-5, with 7 bases that match TRBD2. V was pared by 4 bases and J by 3 bases, with 8 bases of the junction left unmatched. Germline loops: CDR1 SGHTA, CDR2 FQGNSA. This CDR3 spans 15 amino acids. CDR3 coding DNA: TGTGCCAGCAGCTCTACACCGGGACTAAAAGAGACCCAGTACTTC. Its protein product is CASSSTPGLKETQYF.

This clonotype was recorded a few times. This chain connects TRBV7-7 to TRBJ2-7; TRBD1 matches 8 bases. The V gene end was trimmed by 4 bases and the J gene end by 5 bases; junction bases not matched to a gene: 4. Germline V gene sequence: CDR1 SSHAT, CDR2 FNYEAQ (reference sequence). The CDR3 has 13 residues. Written as DNA, the CDR3 is TGTGCCAGCAGCTCGGACAGGGCGGACGAGCAGTACTTC. Its protein is CASSSDRADEQYF.

This clonotype was seen repeatedly, ten times or more. This chain joins TRBV28 and TRBJ1-1, with a possible D match to TRBD1 (6 bases). The V end was cut by 6 bases, the J end by 5 bases, with 19 bases between. Germline CDR1 MDHEN, CDR2 SYDVKM. The CDR3 contains 15 residues. CDR3 sequence reads: CASSSPVGGWTEAFF. The CDR3 region has the DNA TGTGCCAGCAGCTCTCCCGTAGGGGGATGGACTGAAGCTTTCTTT.

In its sample, this clonotype was seen many times. The chain employs TRBV5-1 and TRBJ2-3, with D possibly TRBD2 on 5 matching bases. This CDR3 is 16 amino acids long. In germline, CDR1 is SGHRS, CDR2 YFSETQ. With 5 bases removed from V and 4 bases from J, the gap between germline ends came to 20 bases. CDR3 loop: CASSLGTTGNADTQYF. The CDR3 bases are TGCGCCAGCAGTCTGGGTACCACGGGGAATGCAGATACGCAGTATTTT. Complete variable domain (other parts from reference TRBV5-1 and TRBJ2-3): KAGVTQTPRYLIKTRGQQVTLSCSPISGHRSVSWYQQTPGQGLQFLFEYFSETQRNKGNFPGRFSGRQFSNSRSEMNVSTLELGDSALYLCASSLGTTGNADTQYFGPGTRLTVL.

This clonotype was observed a handful of times. This rearrangement joins TRBV5-1 to TRBJ1-2, with unresolved D. The CDR3 consists of 15 residues. The V end lost 0 bases, the J end lost 2 bases, and 11 bases lay between the germline ends. Looked up from germline, CDR1 is SGHRS and CDR2 is YFSETQ. The chain's CDR3 is CASSLEAGNNYGYTF. As DNA, the CDR3 is TGCGCCAGCAGCTTGGAAGCGGGGAACAACTATGGCTACACCTTC. The full variable domain, completed using reference TRBV5-1 and TRBJ1-2, is KAGVTQTPRYLIKTRGQQVTLSCSPISGHRSVSWYQQTPGQGLQFLFEYFSETQRNKGNFPGRFSGRQFSNSRSEMNVSTLELGDSALYLCASSLEAGNNYGYTFGSGTRLTVV.

This clonotype was found many times. The chain employs TRBV16 and TRBJ1-2; D unclear. V gave up 3 bases and J gave up 0 bases, with 11 bases separating them. The germline gives CDR1 KGHSY, CDR2 FQNENV. This CDR3 has 15 residues. The CDR3 is CASSQYIDSNYGYTF. For the CDR3, the DNA is TGTGCCAGCAGCCAGTACATCGATTCTAACTATGGCTACACCTTC.

This clonotype was seen repeatedly, ten times or more. The chain has TRBV20-1 and TRBJ2-3; 7 positions agree with TRBD1. Trimming at V came to 6 bases and at J to 2 bases, leaving 14 bases not matched to a gene. The CDR3 sequence is 16 residues long. CDR1 and CDR2 from the germline V gene are DFQATT and SNEGSKA (reference sequence). This CDR3 is CSARNQGVPITDTQYF. The CDR3, as DNA: TGCAGTGCCAGAAACCAGGGGGTCCCTATCACAGATACGCAGTATTTT.

The chain carries TRBV11-2 and TRBJ2-1; no reliable D call. The germline V gene has CDR1 SGHAT and CDR2 FQNNGV. The V gene lost 3 bases and the J gene lost 4 bases, with 4 bases spanning the gap. The CDR3 loop spans 12 amino acids. CDR3 sequence (DNA): TGTGCCAGCAGCTTTGGTTACAATGAGCAGTTCTTC. Translation: CASSFGYNEQFF.

This clonotype was observed many times. V usage is TRBV29-1 and J usage is TRBJ1-2; unclear D gene. The CDR3 totals 11 residues. The ends were cut back, 3 bases at V and 5 bases at J, with 7 bases in the middle. The germline gives CDR1 SQVTM, CDR2 ANQGSEA. The CDR3 nucleotides read TGCAGCGTTGATGCGGGGTATGGCTACACCTTC. This codes for CSVDAGYGYTF.

This clonotype occurred many times. Here the CDR3 DNA reads TGTGCCAGCAGCGAAGCAGGAGGCAGGGCAGATACGCAGTATTTT. Protein: CASSEAGGRADTQYF. J is TRBJ2-3 and V is TRBV7-9, with D tentatively TRBD1 or TRBD2 (5 bases each). Between the trimmed V and J ends, which lost 5 bases and 4 bases, there was a span of 16 bases. Per the germline V gene, CDR1 is SEHNR and CDR2 is FQNEAQ (reference sequence). There are 15 residues in the CDR3.

At least ten counts were recorded for this clonotype. V gene TRBV7-9 combines with J gene TRBJ1-1; the D is unclear. With 3 bases removed from V and 0 bases from J, the gap between germline ends came to 11 bases. The CDR3 contains 15 residues. Germline values: CDR1 SEHNR, CDR2 FQNEAQ (reference sequence). CDR3 coding DNA: TGTGCCAGCAGCTTGAGGGCGGATCTGAACACTGAAGCTTTCTTT. Protein product: CASSLRADLNTEAFF.

Many counts were recorded for this clonotype. The chain combines TRBV20-1 with TRBJ2-7; no reliable D call. CDR3 length equals 10 residues. Germline CDR1 is DFQATT and CDR2 is SNEGSKA (reference sequence). The V and J ends lost 3 bases and 3 bases respectively, with 3 bases between them. The CDR3 nucleotides are TGCAGTGCTAGGGGCTACGAGCAGTACTTC. Its protein product is CSARGYEQYF.

This clonotype was observed at least ten times. This rearrangement joins TRBV6-5 to TRBJ1-5; TRBD1 aligns across 9 bases. This CDR3 has 15 residues. With V trimmed by 4 bases and J by 7 bases, 8 bases remained unmatched. CDR1 is MNHEY and CDR2 is SVGAGI in the germline V gene. The CDR3 region is CASSSLQGAKQPQHF. In DNA, the CDR3 is TGTGCCAGCAGTTCGTTACAGGGGGCGAAGCAGCCCCAGCATTTT.

This clonotype was seen repeatedly, ten times or more. The V call is TRBV10-2, the J call TRBJ2-5; TRBD1 aligns across 7 bases. Trimming took 2 bases from V and 4 from J; bases not matched to a gene: 4. This CDR3 has 14 amino acids. The germline V gene encodes CDR1 WSHSY and CDR2 SAAADI. The CDR3 sequence is CASSETGDVETQYF. The CDR3 nucleotides are TGCGCCAGCAGTGAGACAGGGGACGTAGAGACCCAGTACTTC.

This clonotype was detected ten times or more. The chain recombines TRBV20-1 with TRBJ1-2; D possibly corresponds to TRBD1 (5 bases). This CDR3 has 14 amino acids. The V gene's germline CDR1 is DFQATT and CDR2 SNEGSKA (reference sequence). Trimming took 1 base from V and 2 from J, leaving 11 bases between them. CDR3 amino acids: CSARVQWGNYGYTF. Written as DNA, the CDR3 is TGCAGTGCTAGAGTCCAGTGGGGGAACTATGGCTACACCTTC.

This clonotype has just one count. This chain joins TRBV6-2 or TRBV6-3 and TRBJ1-5; D is undetermined. From germline, CDR1 is MNHEY and CDR2 SVGEGT. Trimming pared 9 bases from V and 6 bases from J, leaving 15 bases between. The CDR3 length is 13 residues. The CDR3 nucleotides are TGTGCCAGTTCTCCCTCGGGATTTCAGCCCCAGCATTTT. Protein: CASSPSGFQPQHF.

In regard to this clonotype: One end of the junction is discordant with germline, which a read error may explain. The chain combines TRBV4-1 with TRBJ2-2; D perhaps matches TRBD1 (6 bases). The V gene's germline CDR1 is MGHRA and CDR2 YSYEKL. The CDR3 sequence is 16 residues long. The CDR3, as DNA: TGCGCCAACAGCCAAGAAGGGGGTCTCGGAGCCGGGGAGCTGTTTTTT. Protein: CANSQEGGLGAGELFF.